One sample yielded the 12 T cell receptor beta chains listed below, sequenced in a study of identical twins. Via MiXCR, TCRdb re-called the 5' RACE reads, giving one row per CDR3 protein. Among 470,000 or so distinct CDR3 sequences listed, roughly a quarter were seen once. The same sample was also studied in work on T cells expressing NK-cell markers.

The sequenced sample consisted of CD4+ T cells sorted from blood. The source of these receptors is a woman between 18 and 29 years old in good health.

There are a few counts of this clonotype. V usage is TRBV6-2 or TRBV6-3 and J usage is TRBJ1-1, with D unclear. The ends were cut back, 3 bases at V and 7 bases at J, with 9 bases in the middle. The CDR3 runs to 12 residues. Germline-derived CDR1 and CDR2 are MNHEY and SVGEGT. CDR3 bases: TGTGCCAGCAGTTATTGGACGGGTGAAGCTTTCTTT. It translates to CASSYWTGEAFF.

This clonotype was seen more than once but under ten times. The V call is TRBV11-3, the J call TRBJ2-5; TRBD1 is a possible D gene (5 bases). The CDR3 totals 12 residues. Trimming removed 5 bases from V and 2 bases from J, with 6 bases in between. Germline CDR1 and CDR2: SGHNT and YENEEA. For the CDR3, the DNA is TGTGCCAGCAGCCGACAGCAAGAGACCCAGTACTTC. It is translated as CASSRQQETQYF.

This rearrangement joins TRBV4-2 to TRBJ2-4; a weak D match, TRBD1 (5 bases). The V and J ends lost 1 base and 2 bases respectively, with 9 bases between them. CDR3 size: 15 residues. Per germline, CDR1 LGHNA and CDR2 YNFKEQ. CDR3 sequence reads: CASSQGQGSKNIQYF. The CDR3 region has the DNA TGTGCCAGCAGCCAAGGGCAGGGCTCCAAAAACATTCAGTACTTC.

The chain uses TRBV15 and TRBJ1-2; D gene unclear. Germline V gives CDR1 LNHNV, CDR2 YYDKDF (reference sequence). The CDR3 is made up of 13 amino acids. The V end was cut by 0 bases, the J end by 4 bases, with 6 bases between. The CDR3 bases are TGTGCCACCAGCAGAGAACCGGCCTATGGCTACACCTTC. Encoded protein: CATSREPAYGYTF.

The chain is built from TRBV5-1 and TRBJ2-5; D uncertain. CDR1 and CDR2 (germline): SGHRS, YFSETQ. With 1 base removed from V and 1 base from J, the gap between germline ends came to 8 bases. CDR3 length: 14 residues. The CDR3 region is CASSLYLGQETQYF. CDR3 sequence (DNA): TGCGCCAGCAGCTTGTATTTGGGCCAAGAGACCCAGTACTTC.

The sample holds a few counts of this clonotype. Relative to the germline gene, one junction end is altered; a read error may explain this. The V call is TRBV7-2, the J call TRBJ1-1, with D hard to call. CDR1 is SGHTA, CDR2 FQGNSA, per germline. This CDR3 has 14 amino acids. CDR3 region: CANSRREVNTEAFF. In nucleotides, the CDR3 is TGTGCCAACAGCCGAAGAGAGGTGAACACTGAAGCTTTCTTT.

The rearrangement joins TRBV7-2 to TRBJ2-3, with D hard to call. V was shortened by 5 bases and J by 0 bases, with 18 bases between the two germline ends. Germline CDR1 and CDR2: SGHTA and FQGNSA. The CDR3 runs 17 residues. The CDR3 DNA follows: TGTGCCAGCAGCCAGACCGGCCGCCCACTAAGCACAGATACGCAGTATTTT. This translates into CASSQTGRPLSTDTQYF.

This clonotype showed up just a few times. As DNA, the CDR3 is TGTGCCGCCCAGATCTACAATGAGCAGTTCTTC. Amino acids: CAAQIYNEQFF. The V call is TRBV7-9, the J call TRBJ2-1; D call uncertain. V lost 11 bases and J lost 3, with 8 bases in between. The CDR3 runs to 11 residues. Germline V gene lookup returns CDR1 SEHNR and CDR2 FQNEAQ (reference sequence).

The rearrangement joins TRBV6-2 or TRBV6-3 to TRBJ1-5; no reliable D call. Per germline, CDR1 MNHEY and CDR2 SVGEGT. V gave up 6 bases and J gave up 5 bases, with 11 bases separating them. The CDR3 length is 13 residues. CDR3 protein: CASSGRSYQPQHF. Here the CDR3 DNA reads TGTGCCAGCAGCGGCAGGTCCTATCAGCCCCAGCATTTT.

This clonotype was observed a few times. The rearrangement joins TRBV20-1 to TRBJ1-5, with D uncertain. Germline-derived CDR1 and CDR2 are DFQATT and SNEGSKA (reference sequence). V lost 2 bases and J lost 1, with 9 bases in between. The CDR3 is 14 amino acids. For the CDR3, the DNA is TGCAGTGCTAGAAGCGTTATGAGCAATCAGCCCCAGCATTTT. This translates into CSARSVMSNQPQHF.

Written as DNA, the CDR3 is TGTGCCAGCATGGACAGGGGGACGGAGACCCAGTACTTC. Amino acid sequence: CASMDRGTETQYF. This chain links TRBV12-3 or TRBV12-4 with TRBJ2-5; 10 bases are a match to TRBD1. V gave up 7 bases and J gave up 5 bases; unmatched junction bases: 4. The CDR3 sequence is 13 residues long.

V and J are TRBV12-3 or TRBV12-4 and TRBJ2-1, with TRBD2 matching 12 bases. After removal of 7 bases from V and 7 bases from J, the junction contained 17 bases not matched to a gene. This CDR3 comprises 18 residues. The CDR3, as DNA: TGTGCCAGCAAGGTACTAGCGGGAGGCCGAGGGAGTGAAAATGAGCAGTTCTTC. Residues: CASKVLAGGRGSENEQFF.